Below are 30 T cell receptor beta chains sequenced from a single sample in a study of T cells in narcolepsy. Assay: immunoSEQ multiplex PCR; the TCRdb copy retains only in-frame clones and omits some. The sample has fewer than 35,000 clones; roughly four fifths are singletons. Sequencing was done on a sample of CD45RA- memory CD4+ T cells from PBMCs. The source is a human donor with narcolepsy.

The V call is TRBV5-1, the J call TRBJ1-4; 9 bases agree with TRBD1. This CDR3 comprises 15 residues. Germline CDR1 SGHRS, CDR2 YFSETQ. V shed 1 base and J 8 bases; nucleotides not matched to a gene: 6. The CDR3 is CASSLSGTGNEKLFF. The CDR3 DNA follows: TGCGCCAGCAGCTTGTCCGGGACAGGGAACGAAAAACTGTTTTTT.

The chain joins TRBV5-1 to TRBJ1-4, with TRBD1 matching 11 bases. CDR3 length: 16 residues. J lost 4 bases, V lost 4 bases, and 6 bases had no gene match. CDR1 is SGHRS, CDR2 YFSETQ, per germline. The CDR3 nucleotides are TGCGCCAGCAGCCGACTGGACAGGGGGCATAATGAAAAACTGTTTTTT. This codes for CASSRLDRGHNEKLFF.

The rearrangement joins TRBV6-1 to TRBJ2-7, with TRBD1 as a possible D gene (5 bases). The germline V gene has CDR1 MNHNS and CDR2 SASEGT. The V end lost 7 bases, the J end lost 3 bases, and 19 bases lay between the germline ends. This CDR3 spans 15 amino acids. CDR3 sequence (DNA): TGTGCCAGCATCCCAGCGCAAGGGGCCGACTACGAGCAGTACTTC. Protein product: CASIPAQGADYEQYF.

The chain has TRBV6-1 and TRBJ2-7, with 7 positions matching TRBD1. Looked up from germline, CDR1 is MNHNS and CDR2 is SASEGT. Losses at the gene ends were 0 bases for V and 7 bases for J; bases not matched to a gene: 3. The CDR3 is made up of 13 amino acids. The CDR3, as DNA: TGTGCCAGCAGTGAAGCGCCGGACAGGGAGCAGTACTTC. As protein: CASSEAPDREQYF.

The chain carries TRBV28 and TRBJ2-7, with D perhaps TRBD1 or TRBD2 (5 bases each). The CDR3 loop spans 14 amino acids. Germline V CDR1 and CDR2: MDHEN, SYDVKM. The ends were cut back, 5 bases at V and 5 bases at J, with 16 bases in the middle. CDR3 DNA sequence: TGTGCCAGCAGTAGCCCGGGACCGCGCAACGAGCAGTACTTC. Residues: CASSSPGPRNEQYF.

The gene calls are TRBV7-9 and TRBJ1-1, with D tentatively TRBD1 (6 bases). Trimming removed 6 bases from V and 4 bases from J, with 21 bases in between. This CDR3 is built from 16 residues. Germline CDR1 is SEHNR and CDR2 is FQNEAQ (reference sequence). The CDR3 region is CASSFGTLSRGTEAFF. CDR3 sequence (DNA): TGTGCCAGCAGTTTCGGGACACTAAGCCGGGGCACTGAAGCTTTCTTT.

V and J are TRBV10-1 and TRBJ2-7; unclear D gene. The CDR3 runs to 13 residues. V was shortened by 0 bases and J by 6 bases, with 9 bases between the two germline ends. CDR1 is WNHNN, CDR2 SYGVQD, per germline (reference sequence). CDR3 region: CASSESGKGEQYF. In DNA form, the CDR3 reads TGCGCCAGCAGTGAGTCGGGGAAGGGCGAGCAGTACTTC.

The J gene is TRBJ1-2, the V gene TRBV6-5; 7 nucleotides agree with TRBD1. The CDR3 contains 13 residues. CDR1 and CDR2 (germline): MNHEY, SVGAGI. The J segment lost 3 bases and the V segment lost 6 bases, leaving 4 bases of the junction unmatched. DNA for the CDR3: TGTGCCAGCAGGGAGGGGGCGGACTATGGCTACACCTTC. Protein product: CASREGADYGYTF.

V and J are TRBV9 and TRBJ1-2, with a weak D call TRBD1 (5 bases). Between the trimmed V and J ends, which lost 0 bases and 8 bases, there was a span of 23 bases. Germline V gene sequence: CDR1 SGDLS, CDR2 YYNGEE. The CDR3 is 17 residues long. The CDR3 region is CASSVDERGLASGGYTF. The CDR3, as DNA: TGTGCCAGCAGCGTAGATGAAAGGGGCCTAGCTAGTGGAGGCTACACCTTC.

The chain recombines TRBV6-6 with TRBJ2-4; the D gene is possibly TRBD1 (6 bases). Germline V gene lookup returns CDR1 MNHNY and CDR2 SVGAGI (reference sequence). Trimming stripped 5 bases from V and 14 bases from J, with 22 bases between. The CDR3 loop spans 14 amino acids. The CDR3: CASSQSQGLSNKYF. CDR3 DNA sequence: TGTGCCAGCAGTCAATCACAGGGCCTATCCAACAAGTACTTC.

This chain uses TRBV7-8 with TRBJ1-5, with no clear D. The CDR3 length is 17 residues. V lost 5 bases to trimming and J lost 0 bases, with 17 bases between them. CDR1 SGHVS and CDR2 FQNEAQ come from the germline V gene. Here the CDR3 reads CASSTAGNRYSNQPQHF. CDR3 DNA sequence: TGTGCCAGCAGCACAGCGGGAAACCGATATAGCAATCAGCCCCAGCATTTT.

CDR3 sequence: CASHRTSGGARETQYF. The DNA for the CDR3 is TGTGCCAGTCATAGGACTAGCGGGGGGGCCCGAGAGACCCAGTACTTC. This chain joins TRBV19 and TRBJ2-5; 15 bases line up with TRBD2. The germline V gene encodes CDR1 LNHDA and CDR2 SQIVND (reference sequence). This CDR3 has 16 residues. V trimming: 8 bases; J trimming: 4 bases; junction bases outside the gene matches: 8.

The chain links TRBV5-8 to TRBJ2-1, with D possibly being TRBD1 (6 bases). This CDR3 is 16 amino acids long. Trimming shortened V by 1 base and J by 0 bases, and 11 bases separated the two germline ends. From germline, CDR1 is SGHTS and CDR2 YDEGEE. CDR3 nucleotide sequence: TGTGCCAGCAGCTTGACAGGGTCGGGCTCCTACAATGAGCAGTTCTTC. The encoded protein is CASSLTGSGSYNEQFF.

This clone has only a few counts. The chain joins TRBV9 to TRBJ2-3; the D gene is possibly TRBD1 (6 bases). The CDR3 has 15 amino acids. V lost 4 bases and J lost 6, with 18 bases in between. CDR1 and CDR2 from the germline V gene are SGDLS and YYNGEE. In nucleotides, the CDR3 is TGTGCCAGCAGCCCAAGGGGGTTTGGCGGGGATACGCAGTATTTT. Translated, it gives CASSPRGFGGDTQYF. Full variable domain (remainder filled in from reference TRBV9 and TRBJ2-3): DSGVTQTPKHLITATGQRVTLRCSPRSGDLSVYWYQQSLDQGLQFLIQYYNGEERAKGNILERFSAQQFPDLHSELNLSSLELGDSALYFCASSPRGFGGDTQYFGPGTRLTVL.

The chain joins TRBV7-3 to TRBJ2-1; 7 bases are shared with TRBD2. The CDR3 extends over 16 amino acids. Germline loops: CDR1 SGHTA, CDR2 FQGTGA. The junction had 12 bases not matched to a gene; V was cut back by 2 bases and J by 8 bases. The CDR3 reads CASSLGANGRADEQFF. The CDR3 nucleotides read TGTGCCAGCAGCTTAGGCGCTAATGGGAGGGCGGATGAGCAGTTCTTC.

The chain joins TRBV28 to TRBJ2-5; D remains unclear. Germline CDR1 MDHEN, CDR2 SYDVKM. The CDR3 sequence is 12 residues long. V was cut by 3 bases and J by 5 bases, with 7 bases left in between. CDR3 bases: TGTGCCAGCAGTTTGGCCACGGAGACCCAGTACTTC. Its protein product is CASSLATETQYF. Complete variable domain (other parts from reference TRBV28 and TRBJ2-5): DVKVTQSSRYLVKRTGEKVFLECVQDMDHENMFWYRQDPGLGLRLIYFSYDVKMKEKGDIPEGYSVSREKKERFSLILESASTNQTSMYLCASSLATETQYFGPGTRLLVL.

This clone has more than one count but fewer than ten. The rearrangement uses TRBV5-1 and TRBJ2-6; 10 positions agree with TRBD1. Germline values: CDR1 SGHRS, CDR2 YFSETQ. The trim removed 3 bases at V and 0 bases at J, leaving 9 bases unmatched. This CDR3 has 19 amino acids. CDR3 DNA: TGCGCCAGCAGCTCGGCGGGACAGGGGTATCTCTCTGGGGCCAACGTCCTGACTTTC. Encoded protein: CASSSAGQGYLSGANVLTF.

The J gene is TRBJ1-6, the V gene TRBV11-2; 7 bases fit TRBD1. Germline-derived CDR1 and CDR2 are SGHAT and FQNNGV. This CDR3 has 15 residues. V lost 6 bases, J lost 4 bases, and 6 bases stayed unmatched. In nucleotides, the CDR3 is TGTGCCAGCAGACCCCGGACAGGATATAATTCACCCCTCCACTTT. It yields the protein CASRPRTGYNSPLHF.

V and J are TRBV20-1 and TRBJ2-1; possible D gene TRBD1, 6 bases. Trimming shortened V by 8 bases and J by 5 bases, and 10 bases separated the two germline ends. The CDR3 has 11 residues. Germline CDR1 reads DFQATT; CDR2 reads SNEGSKA (reference sequence). The CDR3 DNA reads TGCAGTCTCAGGACAGACAATGAGCAGTTCTTC. Protein sequence: CSLRTDNEQFF.

Remarks on this clone: Different DNA sequences within this sample yield the same CDR3. The chain carries TRBV5-4 and TRBJ2-1; 9 bases match TRBD2. The CDR3 loop spans 16 amino acids. Germline trimming cut 4 bases from V and 4 bases from J; bases unmatched to any gene: 9. Germline V gene sequence: CDR1 SGHNT, CDR2 YYREEE (reference sequence). The CDR3 sequence: CASSTDSGGPYNEQFF. In nucleotides, the CDR3 is TGTGCCAGCAGCACCGATAGCGGGGGCCCGTACAATGAGCAGTTCTTC.

This clone appeared a few times. The chain couples TRBV6-5 to TRBJ2-5; D gene unclear. The V end lost 3 bases, the J end lost 1 base, and 15 bases lay between the germline ends. The CDR3 extends over 16 amino acids. From germline, CDR1 is MNHEY and CDR2 SVGAGI. The CDR3 loop reads CASSYSPPGLQETQYF. The CDR3, as DNA: TGTGCCAGCAGTTATTCGCCTCCGGGCCTCCAAGAGACCCAGTACTTC.

This clone has just one count. The CDR3 DNA reads TGTGCCAGCACCGGGACAGGTAATCAGCCCCAGCATTTT. This gives the protein CASTGTGNQPQHF. This chain connects TRBV10-3 to TRBJ1-5, with TRBD1 matching 8 bases. Germline trimming cut 10 bases from V and 4 bases from J; bases unmatched to any gene: 6. The CDR3 spans 13 residues. From germline, CDR1 is ENHRY and CDR2 SYGVKD.

This clone is a singleton in its sample. The same CDR3 also results from other DNA sequences found in this sample. This chain joins TRBV7-9 and TRBJ1-4; weak D call: TRBD1 (5 bases). The V end was cut by 4 bases, the J end by 4 bases, with 10 bases between. Germline V gives CDR1 SEHNR, CDR2 FQNEAQ (reference sequence). CDR3 length: 14 amino acids. CDR3 sequence reads: CASSSTGGNEKLFF. Written as DNA, the CDR3 is TGTGCCAGCAGCTCTACAGGAGGTAATGAAAAACTGTTTTTT.

The gene calls are TRBV5-6 and TRBJ2-7, with D possibly matching TRBD2 (5 bases). The V end was cut by 1 base, the J end by 1 base, with 9 bases between. The CDR3 runs to 14 residues. The germline V gene has CDR1 SGHDT and CDR2 YYEEEE. CDR3 DNA sequence: TGTGCCAGCAGCTTGAGCGGTGCATCCTACGAGCAGTACGTC. Its translation: CASSLSGASYEQYV.

The rearrangement uses TRBV6-5 and TRBJ1-5, with 10 bases aligning to TRBD1. This CDR3 spans 15 amino acids. Germline trimming cut 6 bases from V and 2 bases from J; bases unmatched to any gene: 4. CDR1 is MNHEY and CDR2 is SVGAGI in the germline V gene. In DNA, the CDR3 is TGTGCCAGCAGAGCCGGGACAGGGGGCAATCAGCCCCAGCATTTT. Translated: CASRAGTGGNQPQHF.

The V call is TRBV7-8, the J call TRBJ1-6; 8 positions match TRBD1. Trimming at V came to 7 bases and at J to 7 bases, leaving 3 bases not matched to a gene. The CDR3 contains 13 residues. CDR1 and CDR2 from the germline V gene are SGHVS and FQNEAQ. CDR3 nucleotides: TGTGCCAGCAACCGACAGGGGAATTCACCCCTCCACTTT. Protein sequence: CASNRQGNSPLHF.

A single count supports this clone. The rearrangement joins TRBV7-2 to TRBJ1-6; possible D gene TRBD1, 6 bases. The V end was cut by 6 bases, the J end by 8 bases, with 20 bases between. The V gene's germline CDR1 is SGHTA and CDR2 FQGNSA. This CDR3 comprises 16 residues. CDR3 DNA sequence: TGTGCCAGCAGTCGTAGTGTGACAGGCCGGGATTCACCCCTCCACTTT. Residues: CASSRSVTGRDSPLHF.

V and J are TRBV7-3 and TRBJ1-4; 10 positions agree with TRBD1. The V and J ends lost 5 bases and 7 bases, in that order; junction bases with no gene match: 7. The length of the CDR3 is 15 residues. The germline gives CDR1 SGHTA, CDR2 FQGTGA. The CDR3 nucleotides are TGTGCCAGCAGCCTCACCGGGACAGGGGCTGAAAAACTGTTTTTT. Translated, it gives CASSLTGTGAEKLFF.

V is TRBV19 and J is TRBJ2-1; TRBD2 might be the D (6 bases). The V and J ends lost 4 bases and 7 bases respectively, with 11 bases between them. Germline-derived CDR1 and CDR2 are LNHDA and SQIVND (reference sequence). This CDR3 contains 13 residues. The CDR3 is CASSRRGVNEQFF. The CDR3 DNA follows: TGTGCCAGTAGTAGGCGCGGGGTTAATGAGCAGTTCTTC.

This CDR3 reads CASSLGGTGAGETQYF. CDR3 sequence (DNA): TGTGCCAGCAGCTTAGGGGGGACAGGGGCAGGAGAGACCCAGTACTTC. V gene TRBV7-2 combines with J gene TRBJ2-5, with 10 bases that match TRBD1. CDR3 length: 16 amino acids. Trimming took 1 base from V and 4 from J; bases not matched to a gene: 6. Germline assignment: CDR1 SGHTA and CDR2 FQGNSA.